This T cell receptor beta chain came from a study of blood T cell repertoires in COVID-19 (TCRdb year 2020). Broadly, across the study: Samples covering the acute and convalescent phases of COVID-19 were provided by collaborators in the United States, Italy and Spain. The material from the prospective study consisted of cDNA or gDNA derived from T cells, B-cell-depleted T cells, or PBMCs. Samples came from the ongoing ImmuneRACE study (first 160 participants) plus 1,254 subjects from 6 global collaborators. Subjects who had been exposed to COVID-19, were actively infected with it, or had recovered from it provided the deeply sampled blood TCRbeta repertoires that made up the dataset. Where available, HLA class I and class II types were taken from metadata supplied by the sample provider and were not determined by assay-based typing. Sample metadata almost always included a de-identified subject ID, COVID-19 status, age in years and sex. A freely available public database, intended as a resource for researchers studying the immune response to SARS-CoV-2, is where the repertoires were released. Overall study results and their limits: Clinical and demographic metadata were provided uncurated, with the amount varying by source and participant.

Regarding this clone: Its antigen target is currently unknown. Per-nucleotide qualities are absent, and no much larger clonotype sits a single base away.

Each collaborating institution followed its own protocols to collect whole blood in K2EDTA tubes. For TCRbeta analysis, collaborators shipped samples in one of three forms: frozen whole blood, isolated PBMCs, or DNA extracted from either of those sample types. The immunoSEQ Assay, a bias-controlled multiplex PCR, was used to amplify TCRbeta CDR3 regions from genomic DNA. The paper's data handling went like this. Within the assay, amplification of reference gene primers was used to estimate how many nucleated cells each sample contained. Sequence reads were collapsed and filtered to measure the absolute abundance of every unique TCRbeta CDR3 rearrangement. For each sample, productive Simpson clonality was calculated by taking the square root of Simpson's diversity index across productive rearrangements. TCRdb holds this immuneACCESS table with in-frame rearrangements only. Some clones are missing; in checked studies, unresolved V genes explain under half, and the rest has no known cause. V, J and clone size are those of that table, while D and trimming were read from the DNA. The sample records 250,000 or so clones, approximately 86% of which are singletons. The leading ten clones occupy 1.2% to 1.5% of the sample.

The V and J ends are trimmed by 3 bases and 5 bases, leaving 20 bases between them. CDR1 and CDR2, per the germline V gene (reference sequence), are LNHDA and SQIVND. From cysteine to phenylalanine, the CDR3 is 17 amino acids long. CDR3 DNA is the only sequence kept; it has 51 bases, read in frame from the first base. This sequence was found in a man of 80 years or more with acute or convalescent COVID-19. The receptor chain draws on TRBV19 and TRBJ2-1; the D segment could be TRBD2, given 6 matching bases. The sample was peripheral blood. The nucleotide sequence is given as TGTGCCAGTAGTATCGCCCGTGGGCTAACGGGAGACAATGAGCAGTTCTTC. Protein translation: CASSIARGLTGDNEQFF.